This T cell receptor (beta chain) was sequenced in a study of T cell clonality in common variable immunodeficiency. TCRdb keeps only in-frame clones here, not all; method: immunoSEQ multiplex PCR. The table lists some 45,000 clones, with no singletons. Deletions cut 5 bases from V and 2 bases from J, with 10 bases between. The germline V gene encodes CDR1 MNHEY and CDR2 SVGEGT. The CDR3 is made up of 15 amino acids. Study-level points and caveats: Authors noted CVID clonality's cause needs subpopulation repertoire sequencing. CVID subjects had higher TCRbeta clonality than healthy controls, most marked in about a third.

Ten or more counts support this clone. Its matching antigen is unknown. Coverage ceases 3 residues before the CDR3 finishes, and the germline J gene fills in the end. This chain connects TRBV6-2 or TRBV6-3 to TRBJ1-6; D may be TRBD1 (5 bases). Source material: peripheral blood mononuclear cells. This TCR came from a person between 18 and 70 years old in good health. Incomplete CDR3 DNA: TGTGCCAGCAGTGCGACAGCCCCCTATAATTCACCC. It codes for CASSATAPYNSP. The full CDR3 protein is CASSATAPYNSPLHF.